This T cell receptor beta chain was found in a study of regulatory T cells in long-lasting Graves disease. Time point of the sample: persistent/refractory GD, antithyroid drugs over 5 years with positive TRAb. Generation of the TCR library employed RNA extracted from PBMCs. Study-wide findings and caveats: The number of shared public clonotypes was higher in persistent patients (fewer than 3,000) than new patients (over 900). There were preferences for TRBV28, TRBJ1-2 and TRBJ2-5 in persistent disease.

Trimming took 5 bases from V and 1 from J; bases not matched to a gene: 7. The CDR3 is 18 amino acids. Germline V gene lookup returns CDR1 SEHNR and CDR2 FQNEAQ (reference sequence). On this clonotype: Its antigen is not known.

Through Arm-PCR of CDR3 regions and iRepertoire HTBI primers, TCR beta libraries were built. TCRdb processed the multiplex PCR reads anew with MiXCR; each CDR3 protein has one entry. The sample lists a few hundred thousand distinct CDR3 sequences, around 22% occurring once. This chain links TRBV7-9 with TRBJ2-6; 11 positions agree with TRBD1. The sample here was peripheral blood mononuclear cells (PBMCs), taken when the disease was refractory, from a patient treated with antithyroid drugs. The sequence was obtained from a female donor with Graves disease. CDR3 DNA: TGTGCCAGCAGCAGAGCCGGGACAGGGGGATCTGGGGCCAACGTCCTGACTTTC. Its protein product is CASSRAGTGGSGANVLTF.